This TCR beta chain is from a study of OX40 agonist ivuxolimab in advanced cancers. This CDR3 is built from 14 residues. Trimming shortened V by 1 base and J by 8 bases, and 14 bases separated the two germline ends. CDR1 LGHNA and CDR2 YSLEER come from the germline V gene. Produced via immunoSEQ multiplex PCR; TCRdb's table is partial and in-frame only. Here the sample spans about 47,000 clones, about 86% being singletons. The chain employs TRBV4-3 and TRBJ1-2; TRBD1 is a possible D gene (6 bases). This material consisted of CD4+ or CD8+ T cells sorted from blood, taken in a trial of the OX40 agonist ivuxolimab. This receptor was taken from an adult with an advanced solid tumor such as melanoma, head and neck, liver or kidney cancer. Here the CDR3 reads CASSQGQGKEGYTF. The CDR3 region has the DNA TGCGCCAGCAGCCAAGGGCAGGGGAAAGAAGGCTACACCTTC.